The present T cell receptor (beta chain) was sequenced within a study of cytomegalovirus exposure and HLA in healthy donors (dated by TCRdb to 2015 to 2018). Concerning the study at large: An earlier analysis of roughly 500 of the donors reported about 290 Gb of sequence data and 117 million unique TCR beta sequences from 150 million to 200 million T cells. An early release covering roughly 640 HLA-typed donors comprised about 310 gigabases of sequencing data and roughly 85 million unique TCR sequences. Among the roughly 400 genotyped donors, approximately 76% belonged to the genetic ancestry cluster associated with self-reported Caucasian donors. The study aimed to test whether cataloging public T cell receptors could reveal signatures of past pathogen exposure. The study profiled the T cell repertoires of hundreds of subjects by immunosequencing and related them to cytomegalovirus serostatus. Along with the roughly 610-subject first cohort, a separate validation cohort of around 120 different subjects was used. To predict cytomegalovirus infection status, the study combined high-throughput TCR immunosequencing, statistical association of individual TCRs with disease status, and machine learning. In a later analysis, previously published TCR beta repertoires from 666 donors were re-analyzed and high-resolution HLA genotyping was added so that TCR occurrence patterns could be studied. Rather than using new phenotypic data, the later analysis identified candidate immune exposures from TCR beta sequences and from how often those sequences occurred across donors. In an earlier analysis of more than 550 of the donors, high-throughput TCR beta sequencing was used to judge whether each TCR beta V gene segment behaved as functional or pseudogenic. Donor age, sex, ethnicity and CMV serostatus were compiled together with the repertoire data. In a later genetic analysis, genome-wide SNP genotypes for about three fifths of the roughly 670 donors were used, and that subset was treated as a discovery cohort. All discovery cohort repertoires had been generated using a single sequencing platform. HLA typing covered class I and class II loci at four-digit resolution. Typing coverage differed by locus: A, B, C, DRB1 and DQB1 were typed in roughly 629-630 donors, DQA1 in roughly 510, DPA1 in around 600, and DPB1 in approximately 450. Because of strong linkage in the cohort, a handful of DR-DQ haplotypes were treated as single units for association and clustering. Across 398 genotyped donors of the cohort, an average of approximately 240,000 unique TCR beta nucleotide sequences per donor were sequenced, and around 20% of those sequences were non-productive. The full study reports these points: Assigning TCR associations to individual alleles was difficult when HLA alleles, especially DR and DQ, strongly co-occurred. A later analysis associated approximately 17,000 TCR beta sequences with specific HLA alleles at a false discovery rate of 0.05. The classifier was reported to diagnose cytomegalovirus status with high specificity and sensitivity in both the original cohort and the validation cohort. Across donors, most TCR sequences were observed very rarely, whereas some public TCRs were present in many individuals. CMV serostatus was the only immune exposure information available for the cohort. An earlier analysis of some 590 of the donors showed that most TCR beta V segments appeared in productive rearrangements either about 87% or about 30% of the time, which broadly matched IMGT annotations. In the study, 164 TCR beta chains were listed as associated with cytomegalovirus. A later analysis reported that several top co-occurrence clusters appeared linked to parvovirus B19, influenza, CMV and Epstein-Barr virus. Linkage disequilibrium might explain the correlated functional status among segregating V segments, but an unknown experimental factor could not be ruled out. A later analysis found that TCR association rates varied across HLA loci, with DRB1 alleles showing the most associated TCRs and HLA-C alleles the fewest. Presence/absence analyses assumed roughly uniform sequencing depth across donors, an assumption that may not hold. The authors suggested that the approach could potentially be generalized to other disease states and immunological phenotypes. In a later genetic analysis, a missense DCLRE1C variant was associated with V-gene and J-gene trimming of TCR beta chains, and the association was replicated in an independent cohort. Because counts were too low, roughly 16 rarely observed V segments, including chromosome 9 orphons, were left out of the earlier analysis of 587 of the donors. In vitro tests confirmed that three of the cytomegalovirus-associated TCR beta chains recognize cytomegalovirus antigens. Because HLA typing was missing for some donors at each locus, association tests included only the typed subset. This cohort had only TCR beta chains sequenced, and the lack of alpha or paired-chain data limited which features could be detected. A later analysis found that most CMV-associated TCR beta chains appeared HLA-restricted, with HLA associations seemingly driven largely by CMV exposure. A cluster of highly shared sequence variants was judged likely to be a technical artifact of the sequencing pipeline. The 87-base-pair reads could not distinguish some IMGT-functional V segments, including TRBV6-2 and TRBV6-3, so those segments were excluded. A later genetic analysis reported fewer N-insertions in productive TCRs among donors in an Asian-associated ancestry cluster than the roughly 650-donor mean. A further reported finding was that TCR beta sequences accurately predicted the HLA-A and HLA-B alleles for most subjects in the first cohort. A later analysis found that HLA-associated TCR beta chains were more clonally expanded and had lower generation probabilities than equally common non-associated chains.

The cohort was made up of about 670 healthy bone marrow donors. At the time of sampling, all cohort members were nominally healthy, though unrecorded immune exposures were likely present. The donor tested CMV seropositive, placing the donor among the 290 or so seropositive members of the cohort. Every donor gave a peripheral blood sample, and the peripheral blood mononuclear cells from that sample were used for TCR beta sequencing. The Qiagen DNeasy Blood Extraction Kit was used to extract genomic DNA from the blood cell samples. The CDR3, cysteine through phenylalanine, is 10 amino acids long. Only the CDR3 portion is preserved as DNA: 30 bases, with reading frame beginning at the first base. Via the germline V gene, CDR1 is SQVTM and CDR2 ANQGSEA. A distance of 10 bases separates the germline ends of V and J, which lose 6 bases and 8 bases respectively. The library was made by the immunoSEQ multiplex PCR assay. For the multiplex PCR, a mixture combining 60 forward primers for TCR Vbeta segments and 13 reverse primers for TCR Jbeta segments was used. The CDR3 region of rearranged TCR beta genes was amplified from genomic DNA with a multiplex PCR assay. Amplified TCR beta libraries were sequenced as 87-base-pair reads on the Illumina HiSeq System. Under the source paper's analysis protocol: In a later analysis, 77 million or so unique TCR beta chains were counted across the 500 to 850 repertoires, and roughly 11 million of these chains were shared by at least two donors. Raw reads were error-corrected and collapsed into unique sequences with a nearest-neighbor algorithm that merged closely related sequences to remove PCR and sequencing errors. To assign V, D and J gene segments, CDR3 sequences were aligned to IMGT reference sequences. For a sequence to be retained, at least a six-nucleotide match to both a V gene segment and a J gene segment was required. Rearrangements were classified as productive when the CDR3 lacked stop codons and remained in frame with V and J, and all other rearrangements were classified as non-productive. CDR3 was defined according to IMGT convention as the region running from the second conserved V-encoded cysteine to the conserved J-encoded phenylalanine. The earlier analysis of approximately 590 of the donors excluded any sequence lacking an unambiguous match to a single V gene segment. In an earlier analysis of about 590 of the donors, a V segment was called functional when productive rearrangements were above 56.7%, and segregating when the standard deviation between donors exceeded 5%. A statistical classification framework was developed to diagnose cytomegalovirus status using the catalog of TCR beta chain sequences. A later analysis assigned V and J genes by comparing TCR nucleotide sequences with IMGT/GENE-DB human TR gene sequences. Using the TCRdist pipeline, a later analysis assigned CDR3 sequences along with most-parsimonious VDJ recombination scenarios. In a later analysis, each TCR beta chain was defined by its CDR3 amino acid sequence together with its V-gene family, and reads lacking a unique V-gene family were excluded. In a later analysis, 500 to 650 highly shared, low-generation-probability nucleotide sequences were removed to address suspected cross-contamination and a sequencing artifact. For each public chain, a later analysis derived a clonal expansion index from normalized ranks of inferred template counts within each repertoire. In a later analysis, generation probabilities were computed using a VDJ recombination model fitted to out-of-frame rearrangements, and the results were checked against IGoR. Hypergeometric tests were used in a later analysis to score TCR-TCR, TCR-HLA and TCR-CMV co-occurrence, with a repertoire-size bias correction applied to the TCR pairs. In a later analysis, false discovery rates were estimated by permuting HLA or CMV assignments 20 times. In a later analysis, co-occurring TCRs were grouped with DBSCAN, and TCRdist sequence similarity was added when clustering was performed within HLA-allele-positive subsets. Repertoires with fewer than 30,000 or more than 120,000 public chains were left out of co-occurrence clustering, as were five repertoires with anomalous nucleotide sharing. Imported from immuneACCESS, the table was reduced by TCRdb to in-frame sequences with V and J called. These copies leave out some clones; in studies compared against another copy, an unresolved V gene accounts for under half, and the cause of the remainder is not known. The V and J calls and the clone size are those of that table, but D and trimming were determined from the DNA. For this sample the table gives some 150,000 clones, of which about three quarters were detected only once. The ten largest clones take up roughly 1.8% of the sample.

Remarks on this clone: Which antigen it targets is not known. Base qualities are missing; no much larger clone stands one base away.

The sequence derives from a female donor in good health and CMV-seropositive. The sample was PBMCs. This chain is built from TRBV29-1 and TRBJ1-1; the D gene cannot be resolved reliably. The CDR3 region reads CSVGELEAFF. The nucleotide sequence reads as follows: TGCAGCGTGGGCGAGCTAGAAGCTTTCTTT.